This T cell receptor (beta chain) was documented in a study of shared clonotypes between healthy human individuals. Assay: immunoSEQ multiplex PCR; the TCRdb copy retains only in-frame clones and omits some. This sample yields approximately 1.5 million clones, of which approximately 98.5% are seen a single time; roughly 0.36% belongs to the top ten. The V end was cut by 0 bases, the J end by 9 bases, with 13 bases between. The germline CDR1 and CDR2 sequences are SGHRS and YFSETQ. The CDR3 length is 13 residues. This chain connects TRBV5-1 to TRBJ2-7, with TRBD1 as a possible D gene (5 bases). The sequence was collected from a man aged 30 to 39 in good health. The sequencing input was naive CD4+ T cells sorted from blood. This sample's subset: CD45RA+ positively selected. CDR3 sequence (DNA): TGCGCCAGCAGCTTGGATTCAGGGTCGGGGCAGTACTTC. Protein sequence: CASSLDSGSGQYF.